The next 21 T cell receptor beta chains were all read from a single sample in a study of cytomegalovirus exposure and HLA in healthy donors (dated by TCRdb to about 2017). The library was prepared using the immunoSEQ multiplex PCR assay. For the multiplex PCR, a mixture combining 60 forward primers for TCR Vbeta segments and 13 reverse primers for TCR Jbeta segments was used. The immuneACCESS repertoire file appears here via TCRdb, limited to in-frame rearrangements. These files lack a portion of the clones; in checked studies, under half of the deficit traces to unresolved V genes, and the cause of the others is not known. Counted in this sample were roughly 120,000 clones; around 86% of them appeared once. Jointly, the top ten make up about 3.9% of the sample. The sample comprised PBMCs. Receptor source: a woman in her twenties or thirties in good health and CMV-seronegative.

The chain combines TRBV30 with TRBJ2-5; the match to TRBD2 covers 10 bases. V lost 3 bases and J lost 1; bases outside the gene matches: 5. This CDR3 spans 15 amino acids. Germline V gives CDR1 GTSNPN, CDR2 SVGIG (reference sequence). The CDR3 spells CAWSWTSGPQETQYF. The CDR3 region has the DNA TGTGCCTGGAGCTGGACTAGCGGACCCCAAGAGACCCAGTACTTC.

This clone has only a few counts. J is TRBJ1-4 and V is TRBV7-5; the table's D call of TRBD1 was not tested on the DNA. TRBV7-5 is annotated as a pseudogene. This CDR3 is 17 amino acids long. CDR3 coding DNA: TGTGTCAGAAGCCCCAGACCTCAGGGGGCGGGGGTAGAAAAACTGTTTTTT. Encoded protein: CVRSPRPQGAGVEKLFF.

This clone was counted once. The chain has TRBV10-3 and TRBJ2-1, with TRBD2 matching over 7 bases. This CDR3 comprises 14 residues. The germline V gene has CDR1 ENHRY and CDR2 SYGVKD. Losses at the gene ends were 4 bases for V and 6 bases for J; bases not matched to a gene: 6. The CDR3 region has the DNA TGTGCCATCAGTGCCAACCCGGGGGGCAATGAGCAGTTCTTC. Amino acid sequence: CAISANPGGNEQFF.

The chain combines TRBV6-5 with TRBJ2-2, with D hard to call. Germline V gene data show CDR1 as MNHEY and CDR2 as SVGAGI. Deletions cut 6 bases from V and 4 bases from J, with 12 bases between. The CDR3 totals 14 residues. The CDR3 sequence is CASSTTTVTGELFF. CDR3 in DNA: TGTGCCAGCAGCACCACGACTGTCACCGGGGAGCTGTTTTTT.

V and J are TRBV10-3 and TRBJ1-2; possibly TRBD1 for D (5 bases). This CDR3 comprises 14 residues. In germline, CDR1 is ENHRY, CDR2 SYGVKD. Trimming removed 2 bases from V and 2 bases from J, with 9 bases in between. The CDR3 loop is CAISEDGGNYGYTF. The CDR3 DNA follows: TGTGCCATCAGTGAGGACGGGGGGAACTATGGCTACACCTTC.

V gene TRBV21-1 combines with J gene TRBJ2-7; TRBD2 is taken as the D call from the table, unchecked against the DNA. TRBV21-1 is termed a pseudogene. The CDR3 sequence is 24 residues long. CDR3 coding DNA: TGTGCCAGCAGCAGAAAGGGGGGGCCGGGAGGTAAGTTTACCTTCCTTCTTTCTGGCTACGAGCAGTACTTC. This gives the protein CASSRKGGPGGKFTFLLSGYEQYF.

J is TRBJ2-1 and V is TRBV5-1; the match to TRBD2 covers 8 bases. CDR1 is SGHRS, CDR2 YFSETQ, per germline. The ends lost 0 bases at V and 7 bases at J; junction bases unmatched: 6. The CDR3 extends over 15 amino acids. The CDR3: CASSLAGLDFNEQFF. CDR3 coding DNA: TGCGCCAGCAGCTTGGCGGGACTAGACTTTAATGAGCAGTTCTTC.

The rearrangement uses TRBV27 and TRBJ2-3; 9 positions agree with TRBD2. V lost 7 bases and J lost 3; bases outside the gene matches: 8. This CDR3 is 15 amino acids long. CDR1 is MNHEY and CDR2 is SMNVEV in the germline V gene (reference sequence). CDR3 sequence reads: CASNRAGGPTDTQYF. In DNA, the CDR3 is TGTGCCAGCAACCGCGCGGGAGGGCCGACAGATACGCAGTATTTT.

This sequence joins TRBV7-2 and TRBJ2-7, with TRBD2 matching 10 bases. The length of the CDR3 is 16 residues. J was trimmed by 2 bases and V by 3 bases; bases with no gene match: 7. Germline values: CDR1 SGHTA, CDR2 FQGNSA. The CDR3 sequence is CASSLRPSGGPYEQYF. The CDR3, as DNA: TGTGCCAGCAGCTTGAGGCCTAGCGGGGGCCCCTACGAGCAGTACTTC. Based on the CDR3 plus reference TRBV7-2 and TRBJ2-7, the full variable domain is GAGVSQSPSNKVTEKGKDVELRCDPISGHTALYWYRQSLGQGLEFLIYFQGNSAPDKSGLPSDRFSAERTGGSVSTLTIQRTQQEDSAVYLCASSLRPSGGPYEQYFGPGTRLTVT.

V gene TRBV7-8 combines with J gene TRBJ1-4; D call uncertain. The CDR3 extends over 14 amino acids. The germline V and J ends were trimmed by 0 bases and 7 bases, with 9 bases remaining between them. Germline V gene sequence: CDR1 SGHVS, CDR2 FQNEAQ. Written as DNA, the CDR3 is TGTGCCAGCAGCTTAGCTTCCTTGGCTGAAAAACTGTTTTTT. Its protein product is CASSLASLAEKLFF.

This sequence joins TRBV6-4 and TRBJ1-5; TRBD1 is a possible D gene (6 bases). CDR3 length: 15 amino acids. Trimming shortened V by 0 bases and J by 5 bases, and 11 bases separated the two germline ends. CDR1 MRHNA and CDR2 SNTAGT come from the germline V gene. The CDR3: CASSDSAGGDQPQHF. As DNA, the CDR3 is TGTGCCAGCAGTGACTCAGCTGGGGGCGATCAGCCCCAGCATTTT.

CDR3 sequence: CASRYLGLAGGLGDTQYF. Here the CDR3 DNA reads TGTGCCAGCAGATATCTTGGACTAGCGGGAGGCTTGGGGGATACGCAGTATTTT. This rearrangement joins TRBV28 to TRBJ2-3; 14 bases align to TRBD2. Trimming took 6 bases from V and 6 from J; bases not matched to a gene: 14. Germline V gives CDR1 MDHEN, CDR2 SYDVKM. The length of the CDR3 is 18 residues.

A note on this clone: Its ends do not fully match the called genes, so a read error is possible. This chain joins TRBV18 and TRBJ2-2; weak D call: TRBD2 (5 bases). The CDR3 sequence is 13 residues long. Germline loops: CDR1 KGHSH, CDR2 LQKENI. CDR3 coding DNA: TGTGCCAGCTCGCCACAGAGGGCCGGGGAGCTGTTTTTT. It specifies CASSPQRAGELFF.

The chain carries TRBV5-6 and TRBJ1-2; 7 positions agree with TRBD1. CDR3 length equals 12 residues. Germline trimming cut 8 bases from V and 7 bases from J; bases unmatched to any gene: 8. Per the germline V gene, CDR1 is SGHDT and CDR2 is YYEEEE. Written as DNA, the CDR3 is TGTGCCAGTTTATACAGGGGACCTGGCTACACCTTC. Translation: CASLYRGPGYTF.

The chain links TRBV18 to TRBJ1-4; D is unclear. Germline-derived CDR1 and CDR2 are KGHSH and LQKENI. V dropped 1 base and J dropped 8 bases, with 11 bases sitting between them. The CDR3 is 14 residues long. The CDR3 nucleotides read TGTGCCAGCTCACCACGGAACGGGGAAGAAAAACTGTTTTTT. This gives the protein CASSPRNGEEKLFF. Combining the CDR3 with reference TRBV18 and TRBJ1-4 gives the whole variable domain NAGVMQNPRHLVRRRGQEARLRCSPMKGHSHVYWYRQLPEEGLKFMVYLQKENIIDESGMPKERFSAEFPKEGPSILRIQQVVRGDSAAYFCASSPRNGEEKLFFGSGTQLSVL.

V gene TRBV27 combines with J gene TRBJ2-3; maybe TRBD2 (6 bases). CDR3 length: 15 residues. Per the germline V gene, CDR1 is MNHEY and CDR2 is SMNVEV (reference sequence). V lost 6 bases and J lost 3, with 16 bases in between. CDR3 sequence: CASSFLAHLTDTQYF. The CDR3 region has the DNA TGTGCCAGCAGCTTTCTAGCGCATCTAACAGATACGCAGTATTTT.

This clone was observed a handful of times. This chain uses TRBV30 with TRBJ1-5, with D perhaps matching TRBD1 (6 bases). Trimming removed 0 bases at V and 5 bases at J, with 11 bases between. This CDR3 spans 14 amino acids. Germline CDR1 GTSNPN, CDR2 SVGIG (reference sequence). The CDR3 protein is CAWSVQGGYQPQHF. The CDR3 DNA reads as TGTGCCTGGAGTGTACAGGGCGGATATCAGCCCCAGCATTTT.

Written as DNA, the CDR3 is TGCGCCAGCAGCTTGGATCGGGGGGGCAGAAATGGCTACACCTTC. Its protein is CASSLDRGGRNGYTF. V and J are TRBV5-1 and TRBJ1-2; weak D call: TRBD1 (6 bases). In germline, CDR1 is SGHRS, CDR2 YFSETQ. CDR3 size: 15 residues. Trimming removed 0 bases at V and 6 bases at J, with 15 bases between.

CDR3 bases: TGTGCCAGCAGCCAAGATGGACTAGCGGGGGGTCATAATACGCAGTATTTT. Its protein product is CASSQDGLAGGHNTQYF. This chain connects TRBV14 to TRBJ2-3, with TRBD2 matching over 14 bases. CDR1 is SGHDN, CDR2 FVKESK, per germline. V dropped 0 bases and J dropped 7; count of bases not matched to a gene: 6. The length of the CDR3 is 17 residues.

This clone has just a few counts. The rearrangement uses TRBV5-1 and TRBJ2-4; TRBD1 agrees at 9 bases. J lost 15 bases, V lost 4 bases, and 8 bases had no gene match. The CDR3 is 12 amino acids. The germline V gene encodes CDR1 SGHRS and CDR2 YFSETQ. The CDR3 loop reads CASSEDRGISYF. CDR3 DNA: TGCGCCAGCAGCGAGGACAGGGGAATTTCGTACTTC.

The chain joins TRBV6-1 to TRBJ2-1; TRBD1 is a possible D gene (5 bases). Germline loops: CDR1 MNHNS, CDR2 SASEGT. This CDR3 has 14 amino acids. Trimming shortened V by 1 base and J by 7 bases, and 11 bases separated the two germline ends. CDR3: CASSEVGAPNEQFF. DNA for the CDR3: TGTGCCAGCAGTGAAGTAGGGGCGCCGAATGAGCAGTTCTTC.